This entry concerns a single TCR beta chain. The assay was immunoSEQ multiplex PCR, and TCRdb's table has in-frame clones only and misses some. This sample has roughly 160,000 clones; more than 85% occur once, and the top ten carry around 0.9%. This specimen comes from a study of T cell responses to AZD1222 COVID-19 vaccine. Germline CDR1 and CDR2: SNHLY and FYNNEI. This CDR3 has 15 residues. The junction had 5 bases not matched to a gene; V was cut back by 6 bases and J by 0 bases. The V gene is TRBV2, the J gene TRBJ1-5, with 7 nucleotides matching TRBD1. The origin of this receptor is an adult in good health. The specimen was peripheral blood, collected on day 0 of AZD1222 vaccination. The CDR3 loop reads CASRRDRVSNQPQHF. The CDR3 coding sequence is TGTGCCAGCAGGAGAGACAGGGTTAGCAATCAGCCCCAGCATTTT.